Listed below are T cell receptor beta chains from one sample, sequenced in a study of cytomegalovirus exposure and HLA in healthy donors. Method: immunoSEQ multiplex PCR; TCRdb's copy keeps in-frame clones and lacks some. The table shows roughly 250,000 clones, with roughly four fifths occurring only once. Sequencing input: PBMCs. Receptors originate from a woman aged 40 to 49 in good health and CMV-seropositive. Each CDR3 is given with its conserved first and last residue. D genes are given only for firm matches. A row's size may be missing; if present it is once, few, many or a size class.

CDR3aa: CASSLDGGPVSGEQYF
CDR3nt: TGTGCCAGCAGCTTAGATGGCGGTCCCGTCTCCGGCGAGCAGTACTTC
v_gene: TRBV7-2
d_gene: NA
abundance: few
j_gene: TRBJ2-7

CDR3aa: CASSIQETQYF
CDR3nt: TGTGCCAGCAGTATACAAGAGACCCAGTACTTC
v_gene: TRBV6-1
d_gene: NA
abundance: NA
j_gene: TRBJ2-5

CDR3aa: CASSLVLAGVSDTQYF
CDR3nt: TGTGCCAGCAGCTTGGTCCTAGCGGGAGTTTCAGATACGCAGTATTTT
v_gene: TRBV5-6
d_gene: TRBD2
abundance: NA
j_gene: TRBJ2-3

CDR3aa: CASSVAGYEQYF
CDR3nt: TGTGCCAGCAGTGTGGCGGGGTACGAGCAGTACTTC
v_gene: TRBV6-4
d_gene: NA
abundance: once
j_gene: TRBJ2-7

CDR3aa: CASSTGTSGYNEQFF
CDR3nt: TGTGCCAGCTCAACCGGGACTAGCGGGTACAATGAGCAGTTCTTC
v_gene: TRBV18
d_gene: TRBD2
abundance: few
j_gene: TRBJ2-1

CDR3aa: CASSRSGTGRDEQFF
CDR3nt: TGTGCCAGCAGCCGAAGCGGGACAGGGAGGGATGAGCAGTTCTTC
v_gene: TRBV6-5
d_gene: TRBD1
abundance: NA
j_gene: TRBJ2-1

CDR3aa: CASSRDSTYEQYF
CDR3nt: TGTGCCAGCAGTCGGGACAGTACCTACGAGCAGTACTTC
v_gene: TRBV6-1
d_gene: TRBD1
abundance: NA
j_gene: TRBJ2-7

CDR3aa: CSVGLAGYSNQPQHF
CDR3nt: TGCAGCGTTGGCCTCGCAGGATATAGCAATCAGCCCCAGCATTTT
v_gene: TRBV29-1
d_gene: NA
abundance: once
j_gene: TRBJ1-5

CDR3aa: CASSYASSYEQYF
CDR3nt: TGTGCCAGCAGTTACGCTAGCTCCTACGAGCAGTACTTC
v_gene: TRBV6-5
d_gene: NA
abundance: NA
j_gene: TRBJ2-7

CDR3aa: CASSAMGSRGEQYF
CDR3nt: TGTGCCAGCAGCGCCATGGGCAGTCGGGGGGAGCAGTACTTC
v_gene: TRBV7-9
d_gene: NA
abundance: NA
j_gene: TRBJ2-7

CDR3aa: CASSLNVGTGSPYEQYF
CDR3nt: TGTGCCAGCAGCTTGAATGTCGGGACAGGGAGTCCCTACGAGCAGTACTTC
v_gene: TRBV5-5
d_gene: TRBD1
abundance: once
j_gene: TRBJ2-7

CDR3aa: CAWSVSGLGGYTF
CDR3nt: TGTGCCTGGAGTGTATCTGGGCTGGGCGGCTACACCTTC
v_gene: TRBV30
d_gene: NA
abundance: NA
j_gene: TRBJ1-2

CDR3aa: CATSKSPTTVTYEQYF
CDR3nt: TGTGCCACCAGCAAATCCCCGACGACAGTCACCTACGAGCAGTACTTC
v_gene: TRBV15
d_gene: NA
abundance: NA
j_gene: TRBJ2-7

CDR3aa: CASSQGGGRSYNEQFF
CDR3nt: TGTGCCAGCAGCCAAGGGGGCGGGAGGTCTTACAATGAGCAGTTCTTC
v_gene: TRBV4-2
d_gene: TRBD2
abundance: NA
j_gene: TRBJ2-1

CDR3aa: CASSYGTGRDSPLHF
CDR3nt: TGTGCCAGCAGTTACGGCACAGGGAGAGATTCACCCCTCCACTTT
v_gene: TRBV6-5
d_gene: NA
abundance: NA
j_gene: TRBJ1-6

CDR3aa: CASTYGAGGPGNIQYF
CDR3nt: TGTGCCAGCACCTATGGGGCGGGAGGGCCGGGAAACATTCAGTACTTC
v_gene: TRBV11-2
d_gene: TRBD2
abundance: NA
j_gene: TRBJ2-4

CDR3aa: CASSLPGVGNTEAFF
CDR3nt: TGCGCCAGCAGCTTGCCGGGGGTTGGGAACACTGAAGCTTTCTTT
v_gene: TRBV5-1
d_gene: NA
abundance: NA
j_gene: TRBJ1-1

CDR3aa: CASSPLQGSEAFF
CDR3nt: TGTGCCAGCTCACCTTTACAGGGGTCTGAAGCTTTCTTT
v_gene: TRBV18
d_gene: TRBD1
abundance: NA
j_gene: TRBJ1-1

CDR3aa: CAGSRTQGDPNEQFF
CDR3nt: TGTGCCGGCAGTCGCACCCAAGGGGATCCCAATGAGCAGTTCTTC
v_gene: TRBV28
d_gene: NA
abundance: NA
j_gene: TRBJ2-1

CDR3aa: CASSQGQANTGELFF
CDR3nt: TGTGCCAGCAGCCAGGGACAGGCGAACACCGGGGAGCTGTTTTTT
v_gene: TRBV7-2
d_gene: TRBD1
abundance: NA
j_gene: TRBJ2-2

CDR3aa: CASSQLTGMNTEAFF
CDR3nt: TGTGCCAGCAGTCAACTGACAGGAATGAACACTGAAGCTTTCTTT
v_gene: TRBV6-6
d_gene: NA
abundance: NA
j_gene: TRBJ1-1

CDR3aa: CASSLVDRDTEAFF
CDR3nt: TGTGCCAGCAGCTTGGTGGACAGGGACACTGAAGCTTTCTTT
v_gene: TRBV5-4
d_gene: TRBD1
abundance: NA
j_gene: TRBJ1-1

CDR3aa: CADGDYGYTF
CDR3nt: TGTGCCGACGGGGACTATGGCTACACCTTC
v_gene: TRBV7-2
d_gene: NA
abundance: NA
j_gene: TRBJ1-2

CDR3aa: CASTGQPNTGELFF
CDR3nt: TGTGCCAGCACGGGACAGCCGAACACCGGGGAGCTGTTTTTT
v_gene: TRBV2
d_gene: TRBD1
abundance: once
j_gene: TRBJ2-2

CDR3aa: CASSEGLAGLETQYF
CDR3nt: TGTGCCAGCAGTGAGGGACTAGCGGGACTAGAGACCCAGTACTTC
v_gene: TRBV25-1
d_gene: TRBD2
abundance: few
j_gene: TRBJ2-5

CDR3aa: CASSQEGTSGFYEQYF
CDR3nt: TGCGCCAGCAGCCAAGAAGGGACTAGCGGATTCTACGAGCAGTACTTC
v_gene: TRBV4-1
d_gene: TRBD2
abundance: NA
j_gene: TRBJ2-7

CDR3aa: CSAGTGREGYTF
CDR3nt: TGCAGCGCCGGGACAGGGAGGGAGGGCTACACCTTC
v_gene: TRBV29-1
d_gene: TRBD1
abundance: once
j_gene: TRBJ1-2

CDR3aa: CASSLPSGGFANTGELFF
CDR3nt: TGCGCCAGCAGCTTGCCCAGCGGGGGATTCGCGAACACCGGGGAGCTGTTTTTT
v_gene: TRBV5-1
d_gene: TRBD2
abundance: NA
j_gene: TRBJ2-2

CDR3aa: CASSPGQTVGEQYF
CDR3nt: TGTGCCAGCTCACCGGGACAGACGGTTGGCGAGCAGTACTTC
v_gene: TRBV18
d_gene: TRBD1
abundance: NA
j_gene: TRBJ2-7

CDR3aa: CASSTRDNEQFF
CDR3nt: TGTGCCAGCAGTACCAGGGACAATGAGCAGTTCTTC
v_gene: TRBV25-1
d_gene: NA
abundance: NA
j_gene: TRBJ2-1

CDR3aa: CASSLLGLAESYEQYF
CDR3nt: TGTGCCAGCAGTTTATTGGGACTAGCGGAATCCTACGAGCAGTACTTC
v_gene: TRBV28
d_gene: TRBD2
abundance: NA
j_gene: TRBJ2-7

CDR3aa: CASSDSPMAYEQYF
CDR3nt: TGTGCCAGCAGTGATAGCCCTATGGCGTACGAGCAGTACTTC
v_gene: TRBV27
d_gene: NA
abundance: NA
j_gene: TRBJ2-7

CDR3aa: CASSQLAISEQYF
CDR3nt: TGTGCCAGCAGCCAGCTAGCTATTTCCGAGCAGTACTTC
v_gene: TRBV11-3
d_gene: NA
abundance: NA
j_gene: TRBJ2-7

CDR3aa: CSAMTGTEAFF
CDR3nt: TGCAGTGCAATGACAGGGACTGAAGCTTTCTTT
v_gene: TRBV20-1
d_gene: TRBD1
abundance: NA
j_gene: TRBJ1-1

CDR3aa: CASSVDSGTQETQYF
CDR3nt: TGTGCCAGCAGCGTAGACTCGGGAACTCAAGAGACCCAGTACTTC
v_gene: TRBV9
d_gene: NA
abundance: NA
j_gene: TRBJ2-5

CDR3aa: CASSLGGQPNTEAFF
CDR3nt: TGTGCCAGCAGCTTAGGAGGCCAACCGAACACTGAAGCTTTCTTT
v_gene: TRBV11-2
d_gene: NA
abundance: NA
j_gene: TRBJ1-1

CDR3aa: CASTPGGPSDTQYF
CDR3nt: TGTGCCAGCACTCCGGGAGGGCCCTCAGATACGCAGTATTTT
v_gene: TRBV28
d_gene: TRBD2
abundance: few
j_gene: TRBJ2-3